A single sample gave rise to the 20 T cell receptor beta chains below, sequenced in a study of T cell changes during pregnancy in multiple sclerosis. This table comes from immunoSEQ multiplex PCR, and its TCRdb copy is limited to in-frame clones, with some not included. The top ten hold 1% to 1.5% of the sample, which has around 40,000 clones, roughly 89% seen once. Here the sequenced sample was CD4+ T cells from peripheral blood mononuclear cells, taken in the first trimester of pregnancy. These receptors were collected from a female donor with multiple sclerosis, enrolled in a pregnancy study.

This rearrangement joins TRBV10-3 to TRBJ2-7, with 13 bases aligning to TRBD2. CDR3 length: 16 residues. The germline gives CDR1 ENHRY, CDR2 SYGVKD. After removal of 0 bases from V and 6 bases from J, the junction contained 5 bases not matched to a gene. The CDR3 sequence is CAISESAGLAGVEQYF. In DNA form, the CDR3 reads TGTGCCATCAGTGAGTCGGCTGGACTAGCGGGAGTCGAGCAGTACTTC.

The rearrangement joins TRBV19 to TRBJ1-1; D is possibly TRBD1 (6 bases). CDR3 length: 14 amino acids. Deletions cut 7 bases from V and 6 bases from J, with 18 bases between. CDR1 and CDR2 (germline): LNHDA, SQIVND (reference sequence). The CDR3 reads CASMVGARQSEAFF. The DNA of the CDR3 is TGTGCCAGTATGGTGGGGGCGAGGCAGTCTGAAGCTTTCTTT.

This clone was seen once. J is TRBJ2-3 and V is TRBV6-1; TRBD2 matches 14 bases. From germline, CDR1 is MNHNS and CDR2 SASEGT. V shed 9 bases and J 5 bases; nucleotides not matched to a gene: 7. This CDR3 has 15 amino acids. The CDR3 region has the DNA TGTGCCAGTACTACGGGACTAGCGGGAGTAGATACGCAGTATTTT. This codes for CASTTGLAGVDTQYF.

The V gene is TRBV6-5, the J gene TRBJ2-4, with D perhaps matching TRBD1 (6 bases). The V end was cut by 7 bases, the J end by 9 bases, with 16 bases between. Per germline, CDR1 MNHEY and CDR2 SVGAGI. CDR3 length: 13 residues. This CDR3 is CASMGAGETIQYF. The CDR3 bases are TGTGCCAGCATGGGGGCAGGGGAGACCATTCAGTACTTC.

The chain has TRBV4-3 and TRBJ2-7; D possibly corresponds to TRBD2 (5 bases). The V gene lost 4 bases and the J gene lost 2 bases, with 12 bases spanning the gap. Germline V lookup: CDR1 LGHNA, CDR2 YSLEER. This CDR3 has 14 residues. CDR3 nucleotide sequence: TGCGCCAGCAGCCCGACTATCACTACCTACGAGCAGTACTTC. This encodes CASSPTITTYEQYF.

This chain joins TRBV27 and TRBJ2-1, with D tentatively TRBD2 (6 bases). The CDR3 covers 15 residues. Trimming stripped 5 bases from V and 3 bases from J, with 14 bases between. CDR1 is MNHEY, CDR2 SMNVEV, per germline (reference sequence). CDR3 in DNA: TGTGCCAGCAGTGGGTACGGGAGTGACTACAATGAGCAGTTCTTC. Amino acid sequence: CASSGYGSDYNEQFF.

The chain has TRBV6-5 and TRBJ2-7; D possibly corresponds to TRBD2 (6 bases). From germline, CDR1 is MNHEY and CDR2 SVGAGI. V gave up 2 bases and J gave up 1 base, with 12 bases separating them. The CDR3 totals 15 residues. CDR3 bases: TGTGCCAGCAGTTACCTATTTGGGGGGTCCTACGAGCAGTACTTC. Amino acids: CASSYLFGGSYEQYF.

V usage is TRBV23-1 and J usage is TRBJ1-2; D might be TRBD1 (5 bases). TRBV23-1 is known as an ORF, though its function is uncertain. V lost 6 bases and J 6 bases, leaving 8 bases between the germline ends. There are 11 residues in the CDR3. The CDR3 nucleotides are TGCGCCAGCAGACAGGACGATGGCTACACCTTC. Translating gives CASRQDDGYTF.

The chain has TRBV7-2 and TRBJ1-2; D gene uncertain. Germline loops: CDR1 SGHTA, CDR2 FQGNSA. The length of the CDR3 is 14 residues. The V end lost 2 bases, the J end lost 0 bases, and 7 bases lay between the germline ends. The CDR3, as DNA: TGTGCCAGCAGCTTAACCCCAGCTAACTATGGCTACACCTTC. Protein: CASSLTPANYGYTF. The full variable domain, rest sourced from reference TRBV7-2 and TRBJ1-2, is GAGVSQSPSNKVTEKGKDVELRCDPISGHTALYWYRQSLGQGLEFLIYFQGNSAPDKSGLPSDRFSAERTGGSVSTLTIQRTQQEDSAVYLCASSLTPANYGYTFGSGTRLTVV.

This rearrangement joins TRBV28 to TRBJ2-7; 12 bases line up with TRBD1. The germline V gene has CDR1 MDHEN and CDR2 SYDVKM. The length of the CDR3 is 17 residues. V lost 3 bases and J lost 2; bases outside the gene matches: 8. As DNA, the CDR3 is TGTGCCAGCAGTTTCTATGCGGGACAGGGGGCTCCCTACGAGCAGTACTTC. This gives the protein CASSFYAGQGAPYEQYF.

This clone was seen more than once but under ten times. This chain uses TRBV29-1 with TRBJ1-2; D uncertain. This CDR3 region has 12 residues. Per germline, CDR1 SQVTM and CDR2 ANQGSEA. V lost 4 bases to trimming and J lost 4 bases, with 10 bases between them. The DNA of the CDR3 is TGCAGCGTTGTGATACAGCTCTATGGCTACACCTTC. This translates into CSVVIQLYGYTF.

This chain connects TRBV11-2 to TRBJ2-5; TRBD2 agrees at 8 bases. The CDR3 contains 16 residues. The germline V gene encodes CDR1 SGHAT and CDR2 FQNNGV. Trimming cost V 5 bases and J 5 bases; bases outside gene matches: 13. CDR3 DNA sequence: TGTGCCAGCAGCCCATACAGCGGGGGATTAAGGGAGACCCAGTACTTC. Amino acids: CASSPYSGGLRETQYF.

The chain joins TRBV5-1 to TRBJ2-7; D is perhaps TRBD2 (6 bases). CDR3 length: 14 residues. The V gene's germline CDR1 is SGHRS and CDR2 YFSETQ. V was pared by 0 bases and J by 0 bases, with 7 bases between. CDR3 sequence: CASSLGGVSYEQYF. The DNA of the CDR3 is TGCGCCAGCAGCTTGGGGGGGGTCTCCTACGAGCAGTACTTC.

This clone has a handful of counts. CDR3 protein: CASSLDGRLYEQYF. CDR3 nucleotide sequence: TGTGCCAGCAGCTTGGACGGCAGACTCTACGAGCAGTACTTC. The chain employs TRBV5-4 and TRBJ2-7; D unresolved. Germline lookup yields CDR1 SGHNT and CDR2 YYREEE (reference sequence). The CDR3 length is 14 residues. Deletions cut 0 bases from V and 3 bases from J, with 10 bases between.

The CDR3 DNA reads TGTGCCAGTAGTCTAGGGGGCGCGGACTATGGCTACACCTTC. Protein: CASSLGGADYGYTF. The V gene is TRBV19, the J gene TRBJ1-2, with 7 nucleotides matching TRBD1. CDR1 and CDR2 from the germline V gene are LNHDA and SQIVND (reference sequence). The CDR3 extends over 14 amino acids. Losses at the gene ends were 5 bases for V and 3 bases for J; bases not matched to a gene: 6.

This sequence joins TRBV11-3 and TRBJ2-1; D not certain. The CDR3 has 17 residues. In germline, CDR1 is SGHNT, CDR2 YENEEA. V gave up 1 base and J gave up 0 bases, with 13 bases separating them. The CDR3 region is CASSLVGGASSYNEQFF. CDR3 DNA: TGTGCCAGCAGCTTAGTAGGCGGAGCCAGCTCCTACAATGAGCAGTTCTTC.

As to this clone: In the same sample, other DNA sequences code for this CDR3. The chain uses TRBV7-2 and TRBJ2-3; D possibly corresponds to TRBD1 (6 bases). Looked up from germline, CDR1 is SGHTA and CDR2 is FQGNSA. V was trimmed by 1 base and J by 4 bases, leaving 9 bases between them. This CDR3 has 14 residues. The CDR3 protein is CASSLGAGADTQYF. The DNA of the CDR3 is TGTGCCAGCAGCTTAGGAGCAGGGGCAGATACGCAGTATTTT.

CDR3 in DNA: TGTGCCAGCAGCACACTGGGACAGCGTTCGAGCAATCAGCCCCAGCATTTT. The encoded protein is CASSTLGQRSSNQPQHF. V is TRBV5-6 and J is TRBJ1-5; 7 nucleotides agree with TRBD1. CDR3 length equals 17 residues. The junction had 11 bases not matched to a gene; V was cut back by 4 bases and J by 1 base. Per germline, CDR1 SGHDT and CDR2 YYEEEE.

The chain employs TRBV28 and TRBJ2-7; 11 bases are a match to TRBD2. The ends lost 5 bases at V and 3 bases at J; junction bases unmatched: 6. Germline V gene data show CDR1 as MDHEN and CDR2 as SYDVKM. This CDR3 is 15 amino acids long. CDR3 region: CASSNRLAGNYEQYF. DNA for the CDR3: TGTGCCAGCAGTAATCGACTAGCGGGGAACTACGAGCAGTACTTC.

The genes are TRBV5-5 and TRBJ1-3; 7 nucleotides match TRBD1. The V gene's germline CDR1 is SGHKS and CDR2 YYEKEE (reference sequence). This CDR3 contains 16 residues. V was clipped by 0 bases and J by 5 bases; unmatched bases: 8. CDR3 DNA: TGTGCCAGCAGCTTGGAGGAACAGGGGAAAAGAAACACCATATATTTT. This sequence encodes CASSLEEQGKRNTIYF.